This T cell receptor (beta chain) was recorded in a study of CD8 T cells in Susac syndrome. The CDR3 sequence is 12 residues long. CDR1 and CDR2 from the germline V gene are SGDLS and YYNGEE. As for this clonotype: A read error may account for a junction end that differs from germline.

The authors reverse transcribed roughly 0.5 to 1 ug RNA with random hexamers. TCRdb independently ran MiXCR on the immunoSEQ multiplex PCR reads; one entry per CDR3 protein. The sample includes a few hundred thousand distinct CDR3 sequences, 95% of them seen just once. High-throughput TCR beta sequencing covered peripheral CD8+ and CD4+ T cells. Source material: CD4+ T cells from PBMCs. The chain joins TRBV9 to TRBJ2-3; D might be TRBD1 (6 bases). This sequence was found in a human donor with multiple sclerosis. The CDR3 DNA reads TGTGCCAGCAGCGCCGAAGGGGACATACTGGATTTT. It is translated as CASSAEGDILDF.